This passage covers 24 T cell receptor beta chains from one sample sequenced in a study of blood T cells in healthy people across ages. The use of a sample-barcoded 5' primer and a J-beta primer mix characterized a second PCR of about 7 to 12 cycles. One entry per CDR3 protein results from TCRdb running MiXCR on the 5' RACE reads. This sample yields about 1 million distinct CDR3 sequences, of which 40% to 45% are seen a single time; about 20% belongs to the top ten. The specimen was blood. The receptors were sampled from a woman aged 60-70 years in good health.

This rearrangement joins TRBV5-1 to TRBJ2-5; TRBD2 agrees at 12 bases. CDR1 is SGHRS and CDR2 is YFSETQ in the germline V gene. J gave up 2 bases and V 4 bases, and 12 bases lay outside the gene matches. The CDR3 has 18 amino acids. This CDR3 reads CASSTRPRLAGDQETQYF. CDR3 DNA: TGCGCCAGCAGCACCAGGCCTCGACTAGCGGGAGATCAAGAGACCCAGTACTTC. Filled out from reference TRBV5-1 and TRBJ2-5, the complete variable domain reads KAGVTQTPRYLIKTRGQQVTLSCSPISGHRSVSWYQQTPGQGLQFLFEYFSETQRNKGNFPGRFSGRQFSNSRSEMNVSTLELGDSALYLCASSTRPRLAGDQETQYFGPGTRLLVL.

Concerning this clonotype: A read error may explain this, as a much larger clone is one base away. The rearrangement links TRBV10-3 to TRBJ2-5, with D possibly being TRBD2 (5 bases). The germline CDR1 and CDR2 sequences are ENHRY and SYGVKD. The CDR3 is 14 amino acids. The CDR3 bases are TGTGCCATCAGTGGCGGGCAGGCCAAAGAGGCCCAGTACTTC. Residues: CAISGGQAKEAQYF.

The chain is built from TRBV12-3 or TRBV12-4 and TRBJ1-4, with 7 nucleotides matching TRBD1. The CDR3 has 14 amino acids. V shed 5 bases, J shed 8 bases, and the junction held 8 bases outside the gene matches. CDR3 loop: CASSTMTGREKLFF. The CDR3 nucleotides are TGTGCCAGCAGTACGATGACAGGGCGGGAAAAACTGTTTTTT.

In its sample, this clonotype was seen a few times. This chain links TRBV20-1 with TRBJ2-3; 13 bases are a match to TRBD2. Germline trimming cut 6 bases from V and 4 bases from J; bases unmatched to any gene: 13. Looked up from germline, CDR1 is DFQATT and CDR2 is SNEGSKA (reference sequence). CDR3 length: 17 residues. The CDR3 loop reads CSASTWTSGSPADTQYF. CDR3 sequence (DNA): TGCAGTGCCTCAACCTGGACTAGCGGGAGTCCCGCAGATACGCAGTATTTT.

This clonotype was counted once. The CDR3 is CASSGPSGRASLEQYF. The DNA for the CDR3 is TGTGCCAGCAGCGGGCCTAGCGGGAGGGCATCCCTCGAGCAGTACTTC. The J gene is TRBJ2-4, the V gene TRBV9; TRBD2 aligns across 12 bases. The J call may be mistaken, given a closer DNA end match to TRBJ2-7. Germline assignment: CDR1 SGDLS and CDR2 YYNGEE. This CDR3 has 16 amino acids.

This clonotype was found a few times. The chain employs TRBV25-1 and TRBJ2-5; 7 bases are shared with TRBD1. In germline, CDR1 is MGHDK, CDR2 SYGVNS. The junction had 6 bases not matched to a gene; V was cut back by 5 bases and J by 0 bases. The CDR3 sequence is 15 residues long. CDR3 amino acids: CASSWDRKYQETQYF. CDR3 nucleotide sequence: TGTGCCAGCAGTTGGGACAGAAAGTACCAAGAGACCCAGTACTTC.

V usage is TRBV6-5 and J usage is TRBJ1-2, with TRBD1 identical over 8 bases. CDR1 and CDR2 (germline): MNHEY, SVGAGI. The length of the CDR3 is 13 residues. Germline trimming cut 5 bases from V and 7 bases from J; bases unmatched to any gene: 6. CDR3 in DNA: TGTGCCAGCAGTCCGGACAGGGACGGTGGCTACACCTTC. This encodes CASSPDRDGGYTF.

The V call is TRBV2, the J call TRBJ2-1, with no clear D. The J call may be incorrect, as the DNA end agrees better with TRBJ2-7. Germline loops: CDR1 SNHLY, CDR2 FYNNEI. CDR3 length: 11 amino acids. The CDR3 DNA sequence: TGTGCCAGCAGCCGCTACAATGAGCAGTACTTC. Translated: CASSRYNEQYF.

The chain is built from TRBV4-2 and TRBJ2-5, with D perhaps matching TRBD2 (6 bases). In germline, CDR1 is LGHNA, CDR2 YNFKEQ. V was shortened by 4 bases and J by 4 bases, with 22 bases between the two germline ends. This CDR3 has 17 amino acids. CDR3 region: CASSREPAGGVGETQYF. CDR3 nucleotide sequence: TGTGCCAGCAGCCGCGAGCCCGCGGGCGGGGTGGGAGAGACCCAGTACTTC.

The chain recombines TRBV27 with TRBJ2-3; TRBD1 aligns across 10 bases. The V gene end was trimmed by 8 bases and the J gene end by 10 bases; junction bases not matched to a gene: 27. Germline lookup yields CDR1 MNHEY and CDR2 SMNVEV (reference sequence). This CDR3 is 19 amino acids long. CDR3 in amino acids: CASPIDRGLRLAKPGAQYF. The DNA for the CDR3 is TGTGCCAGCCCTATCGACAGGGGGCTAAGACTAGCGAAACCGGGCGCGCAGTATTTT.

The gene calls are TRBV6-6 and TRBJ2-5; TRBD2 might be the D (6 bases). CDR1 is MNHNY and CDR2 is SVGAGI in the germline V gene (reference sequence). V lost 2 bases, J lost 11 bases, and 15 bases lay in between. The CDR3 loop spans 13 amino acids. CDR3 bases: TGTGCCAGCAGTTACGCGGGGTGGGCTGAGCAGTACTTC. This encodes CASSYAGWAEQYF.

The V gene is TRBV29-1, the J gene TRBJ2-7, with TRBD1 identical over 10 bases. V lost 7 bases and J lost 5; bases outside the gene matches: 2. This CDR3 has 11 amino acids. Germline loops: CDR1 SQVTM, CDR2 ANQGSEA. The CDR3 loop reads CSATGGHEQYF. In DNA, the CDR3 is TGCAGCGCGACAGGGGGCCACGAGCAGTACTTC.

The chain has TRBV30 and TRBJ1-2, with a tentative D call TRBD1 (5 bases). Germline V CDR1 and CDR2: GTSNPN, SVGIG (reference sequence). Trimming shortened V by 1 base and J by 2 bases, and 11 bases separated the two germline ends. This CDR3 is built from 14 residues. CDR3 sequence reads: CAWSGIPGNYGYTF. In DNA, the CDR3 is TGTGCCTGGAGTGGAATCCCAGGGAACTATGGCTACACCTTC.

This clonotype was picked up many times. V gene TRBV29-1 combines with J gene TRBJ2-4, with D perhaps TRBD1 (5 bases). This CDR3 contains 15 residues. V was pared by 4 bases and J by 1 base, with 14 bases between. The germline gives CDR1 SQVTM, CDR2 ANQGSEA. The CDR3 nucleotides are TGCAGCGTTGGCTCAGGGTACGGGGCCAAAAACATTCAGTACTTC. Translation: CSVGSGYGAKNIQYF.

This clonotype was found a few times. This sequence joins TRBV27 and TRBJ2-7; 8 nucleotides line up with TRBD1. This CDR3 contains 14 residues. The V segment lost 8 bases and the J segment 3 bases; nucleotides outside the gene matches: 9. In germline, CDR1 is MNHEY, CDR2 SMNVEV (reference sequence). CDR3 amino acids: CASQNRDRLYEQYF. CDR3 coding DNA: TGTGCCAGCCAAAACCGGGACAGGCTCTACGAGCAGTACTTC.

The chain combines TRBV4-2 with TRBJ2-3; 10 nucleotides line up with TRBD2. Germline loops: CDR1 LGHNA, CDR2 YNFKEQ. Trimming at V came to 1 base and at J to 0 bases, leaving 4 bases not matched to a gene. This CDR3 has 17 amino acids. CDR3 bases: TGTGCCAGCAGCCAAGCCAAGACTAGCGGGAGCACAGATACGCAGTATTTT. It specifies CASSQAKTSGSTDTQYF.

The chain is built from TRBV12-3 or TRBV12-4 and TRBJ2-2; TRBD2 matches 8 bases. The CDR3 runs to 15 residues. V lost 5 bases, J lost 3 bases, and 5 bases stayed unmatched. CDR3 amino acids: CASSPGGSHTGELFF. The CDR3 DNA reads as TGTGCCAGCAGTCCGGGGGGGTCCCACACCGGGGAGCTGTTTTTT.

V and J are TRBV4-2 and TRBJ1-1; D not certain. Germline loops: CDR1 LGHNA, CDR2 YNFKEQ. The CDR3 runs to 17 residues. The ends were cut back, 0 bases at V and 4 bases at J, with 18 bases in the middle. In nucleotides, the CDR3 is TGTGCCAGCAGCCAAGATCTGGCAGGAATGATGGGCACTGAAGCTTTCTTT. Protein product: CASSQDLAGMMGTEAFF.

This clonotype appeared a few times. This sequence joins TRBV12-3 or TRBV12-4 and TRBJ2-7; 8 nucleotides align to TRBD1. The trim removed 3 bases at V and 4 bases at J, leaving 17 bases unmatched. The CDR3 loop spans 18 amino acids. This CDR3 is CASSFRGLGRETPYEQYF. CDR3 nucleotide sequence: TGTGCCAGCAGTTTCAGGGGGCTGGGGCGGGAAACACCATACGAGCAGTACTTC.

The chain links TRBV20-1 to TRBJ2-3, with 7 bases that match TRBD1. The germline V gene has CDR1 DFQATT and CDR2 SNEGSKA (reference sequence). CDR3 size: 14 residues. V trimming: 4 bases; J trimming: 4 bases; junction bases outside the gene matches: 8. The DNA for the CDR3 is TGCAGTGCTAAGGGGGCCCCAACCCCAGATACGCAGTATTTT. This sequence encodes CSAKGAPTPDTQYF.

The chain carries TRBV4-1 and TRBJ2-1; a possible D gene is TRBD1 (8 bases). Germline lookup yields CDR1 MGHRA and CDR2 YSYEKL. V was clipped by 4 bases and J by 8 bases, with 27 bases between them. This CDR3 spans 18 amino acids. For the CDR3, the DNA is TGCGCCAGCAGCCTCGAGGCTGTCCCGGGACTACAGGGGGATGAGCAGTTCTTC. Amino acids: CASSLEAVPGLQGDEQFF.

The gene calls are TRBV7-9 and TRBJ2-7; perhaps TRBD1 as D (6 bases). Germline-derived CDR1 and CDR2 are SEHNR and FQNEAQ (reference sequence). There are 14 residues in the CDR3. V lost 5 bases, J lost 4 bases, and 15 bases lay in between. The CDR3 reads CASSPPGQPYEQYF. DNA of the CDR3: TGTGCCAGCAGCCCCCCCGGACAGCCTTACGAGCAGTACTTC.

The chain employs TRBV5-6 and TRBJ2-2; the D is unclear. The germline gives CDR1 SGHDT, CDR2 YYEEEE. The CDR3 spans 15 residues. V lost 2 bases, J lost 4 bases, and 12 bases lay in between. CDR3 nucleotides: TGTGCCAGCAGCTTATTGGACCGGGTCACCGGGGAGCTGTTTTTT. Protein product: CASSLLDRVTGELFF.

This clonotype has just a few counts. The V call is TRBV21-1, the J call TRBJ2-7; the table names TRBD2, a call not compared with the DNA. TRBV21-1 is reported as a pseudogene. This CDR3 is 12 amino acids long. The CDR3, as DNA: TGTGCCAGCAGCGAGTTGGCGGGAGAGCAGTACTTC. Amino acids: CASSELAGEQYF.